This T cell receptor (beta chain) is drawn from a study of identical twins. General study results and limits: Invariant T cells like MAIT and iNKT could partly confound the zero-insertion analyses.

This clonotype showed up many times. Antigen: not known. cDNA carried unique molecular identifiers, and a universal primer site was added by template switching. MiXCR, applied by TCRdb to the 5' RACE reads, yields one record per CDR3 protein. The sample consists of approximately 600,000 distinct CDR3 sequences, under 8.5% of them appearing once. Germline V lookup: CDR1 SGDLS, CDR2 YYNGEE. V was pared by 0 bases and J by 5 bases, with 9 bases between. CDR3 length: 14 amino acids. The data were also submitted as part of a second study, on yellow fever vaccine responses in identical twins.

The sequenced material came from PBMCs. The TCR comes from a woman aged 18 to 35 in good health. This sequence joins TRBV9 and TRBJ2-1; D gene uncertain. The CDR3, as DNA: TGTGCCAGCAGCGTAGCTCCACTCGACAATGAGCAGTTCTTC. It translates to CASSVAPLDNEQFF.